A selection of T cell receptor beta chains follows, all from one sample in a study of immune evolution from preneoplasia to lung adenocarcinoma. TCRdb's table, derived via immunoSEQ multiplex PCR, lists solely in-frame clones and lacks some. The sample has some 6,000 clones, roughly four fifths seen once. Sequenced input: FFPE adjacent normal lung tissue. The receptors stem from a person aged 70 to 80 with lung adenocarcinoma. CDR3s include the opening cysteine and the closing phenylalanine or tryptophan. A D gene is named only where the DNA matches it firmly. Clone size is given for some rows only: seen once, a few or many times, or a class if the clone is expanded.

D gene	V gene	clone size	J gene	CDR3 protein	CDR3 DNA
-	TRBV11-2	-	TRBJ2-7	CASSLDHAGHGEQYF	TGTGCCAGCAGCTTAGACCATGCGGGGCATGGCGAGCAGTACTTC
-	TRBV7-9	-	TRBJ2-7	CASSLSLRQPPGEQYF	TGTGCCAGCAGCTTATCATTAAGGCAGCCCCCCGGCGAGCAGTACTTC
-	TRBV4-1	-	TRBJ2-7	CASSQVQGSYEQYF	TGCGCCAGCAGCCAAGTTCAGGGTTCCTACGAGCAGTACTTC
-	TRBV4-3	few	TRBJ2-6	CASSQVGTGANVLTF	TGCGCCAGCAGCCAAGTGGGAACTGGGGCCAACGTCCTGACTTTC
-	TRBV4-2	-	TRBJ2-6	CASSQEASGGANVLTF	TGTGCCAGCAGCCAAGAGGCGTCGGGTGGGGCCAACGTCCTGACTTTC
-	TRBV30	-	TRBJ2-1	CAWSVPGYNEQFF	TGTGCCTGGAGCGTTCCCGGGTACAATGAGCAGTTCTTC
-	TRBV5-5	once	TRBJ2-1	CASSPRWGSYNEQFF	TGTGCCAGCAGCCCCAGGTGGGGCTCCTACAATGAGCAGTTCTTC
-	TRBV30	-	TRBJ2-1	CAWSVNGDYNEQFF	TGTGCCTGGAGTGTAAACGGGGACTACAATGAGCAGTTCTTC
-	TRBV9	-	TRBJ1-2	CASSVGDTNYGYTF	TGTGCCAGCAGCGTAGGGGACACGAACTATGGCTACACCTTC
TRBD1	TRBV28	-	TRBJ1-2	CASNTGDYGYTF	TGTGCCAGCAATACAGGGGACTATGGCTACACCTTC
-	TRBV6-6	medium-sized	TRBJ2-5	CASSYSMAVQTQYF	TGTGCCAGCAGTTACTCGATGGCAGTCCAGACCCAGTACTTC
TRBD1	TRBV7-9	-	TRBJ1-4	CASSFGQGSEKLFF	TGTGCCAGCAGCTTCGGACAGGGGAGTGAAAAACTGTTTTTT
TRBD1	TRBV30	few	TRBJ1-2	CAWTRDSAWGFYRYTF	TGTGCCTGGACCCGGGACAGCGCGTGGGGTTTTTATCGCTACACCTTC
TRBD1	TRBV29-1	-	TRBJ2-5	CSVDGDRYETQYF	TGCAGCGTTGACGGGGACAGATACGAGACCCAGTACTTC
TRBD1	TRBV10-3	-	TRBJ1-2	CAISDQTGTGGRYGYTF	TGTGCCATCAGTGACCAAACCGGGACAGGGGGCCGATATGGCTACACCTTC
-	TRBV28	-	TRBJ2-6	CASRQEGAGANVLTF	TGTGCCAGCAGACAAGAGGGGGCTGGGGCCAACGTCCTGACTTTC
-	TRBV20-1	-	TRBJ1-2	CSASNNYGYTF	TGCAGTGCTAGCAATAACTATGGCTACACCTTC
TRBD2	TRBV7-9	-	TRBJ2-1	CASSAGGTPTDNEQFF	TGTGCCAGCAGTGCGGGGGGGACCCCGACCGACAATGAGCAGTTCTTC
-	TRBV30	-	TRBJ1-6	CACAPGRGNSPLHF	TGTGCCTGCGCCCCAGGGAGGGGTAATTCACCCCTCCACTTT
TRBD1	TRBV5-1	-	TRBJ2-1	CASSPRPGTGGAVNEQFF	TGCGCCAGCAGCCCGCGTCCCGGGACAGGGGGCGCGGTCAATGAGCAGTTCTTC
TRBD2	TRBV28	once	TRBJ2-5	CASSRPGTTDWTQYF	TGTGCCAGCAGTAGACCCGGGACTACTGATTGGACCCAGTACTTC
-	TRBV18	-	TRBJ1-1	CASSQGRDLNTEAFF	TGTGCCAGCTCACAAGGCAGGGATCTGAACACTGAAGCTTTCTTT
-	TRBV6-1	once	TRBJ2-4	CASSLDFPNIQYF	TGTGCCAGCAGCCTCGATTTTCCAAACATTCAGTACTTC
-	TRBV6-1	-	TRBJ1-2	CASSEDPGYGYTF	TGTGCCAGCAGTGAAGATCCTGGGTATGGCTACACCTTC
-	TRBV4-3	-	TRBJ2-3	CASSQDVGTDTQYF	TGCGCCAGCAGCCAAGACGTGGGCACAGATACGCAGTATTTT
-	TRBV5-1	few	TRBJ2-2	CASSPLGAGELFF	TGCGCCAGCAGCCCCCTGGGGGCCGGGGAGCTGTTTTTT
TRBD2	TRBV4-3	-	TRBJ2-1	CASSQEFQRGYNEQFF	TGCGCCAGCAGCCAAGAATTCCAGCGGGGTTACAATGAGCAGTTCTTC
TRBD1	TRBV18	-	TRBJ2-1	CASSPPGRQGNEQFF	TGTGCCAGCTCACCACCGGGACGACAGGGCAATGAGCAGTTCTTC
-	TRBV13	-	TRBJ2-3	CASSLLGGTDTQYF	TGTGCCAGCAGCCTACTTGGGGGCACAGATACGCAGTATTTT
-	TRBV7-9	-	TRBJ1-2	CASSADIGGYTF	TGTGCCAGCAGCGCTGACATAGGGGGCTACACCTTC
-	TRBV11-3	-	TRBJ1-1	CASSLDGTGNTEAFF	TGTGCCAGCAGCTTAGACGGGACGGGGAACACTGAAGCTTTCTTT
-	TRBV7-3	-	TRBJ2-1	CASSPSMGTNYNEQFF	TGTGCCAGCAGCCCCAGCATGGGGACAAACTACAATGAGCAGTTCTTC
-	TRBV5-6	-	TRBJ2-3	CASSFGGDTQYF	TGTGCCAGCAGCTTCGGCGGAGATACGCAGTATTTT
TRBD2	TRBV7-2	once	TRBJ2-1	CASSLGAGGPNEQFF	TGTGCCAGCAGCTTAGGGGCGGGGGGGCCTAATGAGCAGTTCTTC
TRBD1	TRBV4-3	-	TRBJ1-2	CASSQEPWDSYGYTF	TGCGCCAGCAGCCAAGAGCCTTGGGACAGCTATGGCTACACCTTC
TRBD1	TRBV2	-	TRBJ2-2	CASSDRTGVFGELFF	TGTGCCAGCAGTGATAGGACAGGGGTGTTTGGGGAGCTGTTTTTT
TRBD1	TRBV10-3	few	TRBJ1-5	CATPDRGDLGSNQPQHF	TGTGCCACCCCGGACAGGGGGGATCTGGGTAGCAATCAGCCCCAGCATTTT
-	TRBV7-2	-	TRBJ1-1	CASSFRQSPNTEAFF	TGTGCCAGCAGCTTCCGTCAGTCCCCGAACACTGAAGCTTTCTTT